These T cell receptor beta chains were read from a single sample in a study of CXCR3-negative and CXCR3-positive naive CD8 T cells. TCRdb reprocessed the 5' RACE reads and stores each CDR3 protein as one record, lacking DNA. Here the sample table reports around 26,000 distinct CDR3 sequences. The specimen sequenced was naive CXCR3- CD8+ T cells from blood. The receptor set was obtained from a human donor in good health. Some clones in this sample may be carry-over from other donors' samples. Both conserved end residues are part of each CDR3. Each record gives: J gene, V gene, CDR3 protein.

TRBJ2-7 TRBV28 CASSFTGPPDYEQYF
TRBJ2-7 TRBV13 CASSLPAGDEQYF
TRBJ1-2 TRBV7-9 CASSHRGEGGYGYTF
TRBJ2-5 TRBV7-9 CASWGQAPETQYF
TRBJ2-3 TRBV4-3 CASSQDRQTVTDTQYF
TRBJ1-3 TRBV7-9 CASSLARTDASGNTIYF
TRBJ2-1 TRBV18 CASSPWTSGANNEQFF
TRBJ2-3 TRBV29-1 CSVELAAPPDTQYF
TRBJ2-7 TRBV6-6 CASSTSLESYEQYF
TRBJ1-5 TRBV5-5 CASSLVGTFNQPQHF
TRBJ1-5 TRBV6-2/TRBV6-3 CASSYKVSNQPQHF
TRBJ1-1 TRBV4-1 CASSQGAHFYVTEAFF
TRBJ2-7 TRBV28 CASSDPWSDEQYF
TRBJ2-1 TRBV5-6 CASSLTLAGEDEQFF
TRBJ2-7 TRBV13 CASSLRLAPRYEQYF
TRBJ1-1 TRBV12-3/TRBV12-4 CASSQDPRMNTEAFF
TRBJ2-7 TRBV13 CASSLLAGGYEQYF
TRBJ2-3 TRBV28 CASSWTSRQDTQYF
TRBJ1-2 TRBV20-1 CSARVRDLGYGYTF
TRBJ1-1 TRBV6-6 CASSRKEGTEAFF